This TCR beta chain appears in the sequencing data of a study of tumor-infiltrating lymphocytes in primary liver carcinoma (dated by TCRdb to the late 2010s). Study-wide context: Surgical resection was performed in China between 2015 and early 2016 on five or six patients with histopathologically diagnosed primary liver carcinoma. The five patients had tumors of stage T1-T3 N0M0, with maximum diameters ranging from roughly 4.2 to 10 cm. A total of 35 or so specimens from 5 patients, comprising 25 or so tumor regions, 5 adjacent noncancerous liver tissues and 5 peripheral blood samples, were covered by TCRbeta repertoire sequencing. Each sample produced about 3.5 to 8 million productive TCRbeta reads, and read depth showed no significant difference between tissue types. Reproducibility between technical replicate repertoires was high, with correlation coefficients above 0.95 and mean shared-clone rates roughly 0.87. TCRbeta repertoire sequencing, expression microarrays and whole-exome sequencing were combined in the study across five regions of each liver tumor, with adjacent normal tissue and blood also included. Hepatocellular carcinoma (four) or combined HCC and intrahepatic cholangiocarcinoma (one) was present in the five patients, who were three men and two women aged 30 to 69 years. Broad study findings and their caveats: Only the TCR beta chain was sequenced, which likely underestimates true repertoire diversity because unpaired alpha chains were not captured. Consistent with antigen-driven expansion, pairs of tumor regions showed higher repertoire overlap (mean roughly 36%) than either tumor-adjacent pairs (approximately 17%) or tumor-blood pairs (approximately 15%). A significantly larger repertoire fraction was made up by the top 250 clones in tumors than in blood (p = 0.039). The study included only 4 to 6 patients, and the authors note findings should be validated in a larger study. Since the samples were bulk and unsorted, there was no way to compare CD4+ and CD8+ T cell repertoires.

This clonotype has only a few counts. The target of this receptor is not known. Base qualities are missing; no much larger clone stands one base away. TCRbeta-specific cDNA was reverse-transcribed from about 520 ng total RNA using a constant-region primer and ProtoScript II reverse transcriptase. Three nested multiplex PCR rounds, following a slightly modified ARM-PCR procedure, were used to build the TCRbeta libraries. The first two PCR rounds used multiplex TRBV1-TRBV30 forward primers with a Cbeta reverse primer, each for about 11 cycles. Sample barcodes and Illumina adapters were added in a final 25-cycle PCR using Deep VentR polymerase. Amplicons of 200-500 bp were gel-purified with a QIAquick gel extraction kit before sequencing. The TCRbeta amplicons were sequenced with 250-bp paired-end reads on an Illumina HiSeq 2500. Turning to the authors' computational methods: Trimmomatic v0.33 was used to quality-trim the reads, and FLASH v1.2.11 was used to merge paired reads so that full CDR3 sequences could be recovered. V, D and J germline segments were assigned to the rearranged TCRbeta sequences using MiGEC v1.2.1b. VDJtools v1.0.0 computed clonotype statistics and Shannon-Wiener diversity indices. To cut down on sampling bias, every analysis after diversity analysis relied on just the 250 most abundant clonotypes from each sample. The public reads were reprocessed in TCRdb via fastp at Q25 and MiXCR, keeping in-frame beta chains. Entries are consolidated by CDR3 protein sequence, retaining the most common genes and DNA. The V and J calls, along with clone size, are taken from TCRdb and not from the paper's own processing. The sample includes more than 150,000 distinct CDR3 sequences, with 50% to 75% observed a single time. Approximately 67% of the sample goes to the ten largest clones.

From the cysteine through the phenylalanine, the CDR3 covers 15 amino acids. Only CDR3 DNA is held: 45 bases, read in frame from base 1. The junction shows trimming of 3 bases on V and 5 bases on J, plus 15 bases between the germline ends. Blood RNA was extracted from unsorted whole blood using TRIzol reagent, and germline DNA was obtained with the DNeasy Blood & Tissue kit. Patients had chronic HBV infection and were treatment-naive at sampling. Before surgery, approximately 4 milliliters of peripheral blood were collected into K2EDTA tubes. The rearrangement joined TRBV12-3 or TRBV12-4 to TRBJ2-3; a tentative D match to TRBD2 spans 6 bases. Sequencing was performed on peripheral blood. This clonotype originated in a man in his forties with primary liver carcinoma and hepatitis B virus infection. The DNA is TGTGCCAGCAGTTTCGGGGACGGAGGGAGAGATACGCAGTATTTT. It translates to CASSFGDGGRDTQYF.